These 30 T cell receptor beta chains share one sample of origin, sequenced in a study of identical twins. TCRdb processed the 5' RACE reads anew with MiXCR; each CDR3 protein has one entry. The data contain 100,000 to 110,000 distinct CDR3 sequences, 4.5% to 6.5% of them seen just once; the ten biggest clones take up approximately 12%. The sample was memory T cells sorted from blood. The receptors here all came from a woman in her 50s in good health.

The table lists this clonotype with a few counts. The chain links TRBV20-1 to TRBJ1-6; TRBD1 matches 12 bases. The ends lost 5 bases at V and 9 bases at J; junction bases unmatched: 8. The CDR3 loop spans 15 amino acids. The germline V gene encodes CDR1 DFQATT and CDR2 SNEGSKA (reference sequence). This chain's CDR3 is CSASPGQGARSPLHF. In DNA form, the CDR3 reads TGCAGTGCTTCGCCGGGACAGGGGGCGCGTTCACCCCTCCACTTT.

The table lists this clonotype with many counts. The chain's CDR3 is CASSPTGLAGPPYEQYF. The CDR3 region has the DNA TGTGCCAGCAGCCCCACGGGACTAGCGGGACCTCCCTACGAGCAGTACTTC. The chain combines TRBV7-2 with TRBJ2-7, with TRBD2 identical over 13 bases. From germline, CDR1 is SGHTA and CDR2 FQGNSA. V lost 5 bases and J lost 2; bases outside the gene matches: 9. The length of the CDR3 is 17 residues.

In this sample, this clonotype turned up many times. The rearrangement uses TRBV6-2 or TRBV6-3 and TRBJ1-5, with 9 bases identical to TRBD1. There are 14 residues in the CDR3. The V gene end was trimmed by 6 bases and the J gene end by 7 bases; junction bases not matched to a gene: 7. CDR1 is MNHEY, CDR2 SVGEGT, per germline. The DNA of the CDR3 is TGTGCCAGCAGCGAACAGGGGGCGCGGCAGCCCCAGCATTTT. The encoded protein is CASSEQGARQPQHF.

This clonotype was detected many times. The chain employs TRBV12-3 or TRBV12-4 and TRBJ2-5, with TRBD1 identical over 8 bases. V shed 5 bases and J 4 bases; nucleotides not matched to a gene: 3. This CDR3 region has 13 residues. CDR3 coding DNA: TGTGCCAGCAGTCCCGGACAGGGAGAGACCCAGTACTTC. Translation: CASSPGQGETQYF.

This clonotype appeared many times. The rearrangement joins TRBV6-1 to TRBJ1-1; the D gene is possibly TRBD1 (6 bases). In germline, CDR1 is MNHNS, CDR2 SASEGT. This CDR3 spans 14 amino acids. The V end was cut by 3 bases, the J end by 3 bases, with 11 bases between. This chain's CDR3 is CASSETGQYTEAFF. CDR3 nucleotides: TGTGCCAGCAGTGAGACAGGACAGTACACTGAAGCTTTCTTT.

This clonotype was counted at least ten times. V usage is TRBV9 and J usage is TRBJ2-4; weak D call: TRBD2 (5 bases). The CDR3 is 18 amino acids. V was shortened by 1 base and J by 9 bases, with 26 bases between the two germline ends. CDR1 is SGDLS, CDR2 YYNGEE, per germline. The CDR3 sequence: CASSVSSWEPGRGSIQYF. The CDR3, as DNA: TGTGCCAGCAGCGTATCTTCGTGGGAGCCGGGCCGGGGAAGCATTCAGTACTTC.

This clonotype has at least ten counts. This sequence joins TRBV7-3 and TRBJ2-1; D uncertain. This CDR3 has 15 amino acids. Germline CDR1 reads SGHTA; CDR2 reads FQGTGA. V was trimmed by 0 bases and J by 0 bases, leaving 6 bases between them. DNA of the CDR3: TGTGCCAGCAGCTTAACTAGAGGCTCCTACAATGAGCAGTTCTTC. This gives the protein CASSLTRGSYNEQFF. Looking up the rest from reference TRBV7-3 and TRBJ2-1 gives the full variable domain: GAGVSQTPSNKVTEKGKYVELRCDPISGHTALYWYRQSLGQGPEFLIYFQGTGAADDSGLPNDRFFAVRPEGSVSTLKIQRTERGDSAVYLCASSLTRGSYNEQFFGPGTRLTVL.

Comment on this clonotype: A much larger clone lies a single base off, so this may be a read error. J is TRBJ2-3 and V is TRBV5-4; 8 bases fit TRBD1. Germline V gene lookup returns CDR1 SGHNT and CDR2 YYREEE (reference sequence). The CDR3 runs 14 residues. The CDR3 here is CASSWPGGTDTQCF. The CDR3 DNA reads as TGTGCCAGCAGCTGGCCAGGGGGCACAGATACGCAGTGTTTT. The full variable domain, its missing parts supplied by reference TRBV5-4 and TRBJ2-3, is ETGVTQSPTHLIKTRGQQVTLRCSSQSGHNTVSWYQQALGQGPQFIFQYYREEENGRGNFPPRFSGLQFPNYSSELNVNALELDDSALYLCASSWPGGTDTQCFGPGTRLTVL.

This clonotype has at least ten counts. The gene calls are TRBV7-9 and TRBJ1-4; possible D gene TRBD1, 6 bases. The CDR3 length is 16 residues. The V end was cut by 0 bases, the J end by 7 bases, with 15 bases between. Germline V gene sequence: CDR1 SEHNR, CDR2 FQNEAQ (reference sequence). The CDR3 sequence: CASSLALTGGGEKLFF. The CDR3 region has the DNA TGTGCCAGCAGCTTAGCCTTAACAGGAGGGGGTGAAAAACTGTTTTTT.

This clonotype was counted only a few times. CDR3 loop: CSARAGGNQPQHF. The CDR3 bases are TGCAGTGCTAGAGCAGGGGGCAATCAGCCCCAGCATTTT. This sequence joins TRBV20-1 and TRBJ1-5; perhaps TRBD1 as D (6 bases). Germline V lookup: CDR1 DFQATT, CDR2 SNEGSKA (reference sequence). V lost 1 base to trimming and J lost 2 bases, with 6 bases between them. This CDR3 contains 13 residues.

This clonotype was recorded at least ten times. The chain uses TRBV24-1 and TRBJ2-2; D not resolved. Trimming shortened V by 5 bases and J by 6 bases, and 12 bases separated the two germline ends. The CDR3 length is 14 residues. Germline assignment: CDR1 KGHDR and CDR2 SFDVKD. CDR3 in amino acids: CATSGRGRAGELFF. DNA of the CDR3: TGTGCCACCAGTGGTCGCGGTCGGGCCGGGGAGCTGTTTTTT.

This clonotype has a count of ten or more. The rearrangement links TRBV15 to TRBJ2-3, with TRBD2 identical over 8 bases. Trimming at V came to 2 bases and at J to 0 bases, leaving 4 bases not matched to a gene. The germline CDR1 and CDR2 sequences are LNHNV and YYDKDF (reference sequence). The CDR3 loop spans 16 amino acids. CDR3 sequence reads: CATSRSGLASTDTQYF. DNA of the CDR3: TGTGCCACCAGCAGATCCGGACTAGCAAGCACAGATACGCAGTATTTT.

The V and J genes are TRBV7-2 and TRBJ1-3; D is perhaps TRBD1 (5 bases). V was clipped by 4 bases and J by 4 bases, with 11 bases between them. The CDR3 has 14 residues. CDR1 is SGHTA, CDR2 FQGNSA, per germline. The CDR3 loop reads CASSYQGRGNTIYF. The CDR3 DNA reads TGTGCCAGCAGCTATCAGGGTCGGGGAAACACCATATATTTT.

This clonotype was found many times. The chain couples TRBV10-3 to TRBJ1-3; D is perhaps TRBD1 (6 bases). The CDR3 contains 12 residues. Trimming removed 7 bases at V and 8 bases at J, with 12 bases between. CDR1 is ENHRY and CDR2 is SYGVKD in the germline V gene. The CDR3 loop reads CAITSGVDTIYF. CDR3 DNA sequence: TGTGCCATCACGTCAGGGGTTGACACCATATATTTT.

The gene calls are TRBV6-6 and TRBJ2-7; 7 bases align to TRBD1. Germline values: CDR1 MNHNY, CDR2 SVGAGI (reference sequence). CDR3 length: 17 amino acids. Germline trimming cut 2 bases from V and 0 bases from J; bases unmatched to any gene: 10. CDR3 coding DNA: TGTGCCAGCAGTTACGAAGGGGGCCCAAGGAGCTCCTACGAGCAGTACTTC. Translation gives CASSYEGGPRSSYEQYF.

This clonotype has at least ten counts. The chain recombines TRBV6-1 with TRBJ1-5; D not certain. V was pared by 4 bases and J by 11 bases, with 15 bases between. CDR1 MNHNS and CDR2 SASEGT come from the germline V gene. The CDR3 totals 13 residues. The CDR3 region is CASSGSTFSAQHF. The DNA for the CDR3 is TGTGCCAGCAGTGGGTCCACATTTTCGGCCCAGCATTTT.

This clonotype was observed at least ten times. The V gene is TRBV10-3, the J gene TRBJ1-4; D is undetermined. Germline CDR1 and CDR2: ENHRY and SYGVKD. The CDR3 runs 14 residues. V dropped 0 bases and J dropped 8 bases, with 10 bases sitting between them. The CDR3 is CAISESTVEEKLFF. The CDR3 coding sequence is TGTGCCATCAGTGAGTCCACGGTCGAGGAAAAACTGTTTTTT.

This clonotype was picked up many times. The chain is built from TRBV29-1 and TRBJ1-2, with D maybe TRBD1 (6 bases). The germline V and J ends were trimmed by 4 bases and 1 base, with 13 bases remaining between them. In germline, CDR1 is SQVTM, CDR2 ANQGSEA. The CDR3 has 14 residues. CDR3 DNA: TGCAGCGTTGTGGGGGACATTCTTAACTATGGCTACACCTTC. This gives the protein CSVVGDILNYGYTF.

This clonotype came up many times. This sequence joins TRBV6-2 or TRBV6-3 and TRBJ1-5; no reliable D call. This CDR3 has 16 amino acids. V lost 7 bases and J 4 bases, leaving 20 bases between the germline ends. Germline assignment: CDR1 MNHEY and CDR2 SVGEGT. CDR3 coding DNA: TGTGCCAGCAAAAAAGGATCGGGGAGGGAAAATCAGCCCCAGCATTTT. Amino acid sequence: CASKKGSGRENQPQHF.

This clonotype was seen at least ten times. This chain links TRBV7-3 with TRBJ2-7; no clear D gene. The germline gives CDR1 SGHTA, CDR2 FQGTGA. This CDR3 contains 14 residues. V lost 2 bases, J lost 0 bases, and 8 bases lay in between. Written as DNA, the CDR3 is TGTGCCAGCAGCTTATCTGCGTTCTCCTACGAGCAGTACTTC. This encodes CASSLSAFSYEQYF.

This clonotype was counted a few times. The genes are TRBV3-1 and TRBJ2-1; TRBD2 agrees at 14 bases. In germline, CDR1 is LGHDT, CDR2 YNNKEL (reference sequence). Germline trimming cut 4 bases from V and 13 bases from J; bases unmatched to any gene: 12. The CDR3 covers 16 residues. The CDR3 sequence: CASSPRRLAGGAAQFF. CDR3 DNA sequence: TGTGCCAGCAGCCCAAGGCGACTAGCGGGAGGGGCAGCTCAGTTCTTC.

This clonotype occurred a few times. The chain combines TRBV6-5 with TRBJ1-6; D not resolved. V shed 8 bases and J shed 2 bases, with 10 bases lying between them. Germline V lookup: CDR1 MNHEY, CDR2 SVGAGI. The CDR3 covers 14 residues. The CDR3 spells CASAPSAYNSPLHF. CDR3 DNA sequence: TGTGCCAGCGCCCCCTCGGCCTATAATTCACCCCTCCACTTT.

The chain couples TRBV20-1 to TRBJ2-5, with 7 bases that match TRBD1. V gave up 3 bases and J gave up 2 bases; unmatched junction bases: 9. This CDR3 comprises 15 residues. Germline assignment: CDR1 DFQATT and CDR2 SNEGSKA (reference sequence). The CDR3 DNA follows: TGCAGTGCTAGTCGACAGGGCAGGAAACAAGAGACCCAGTACTTC. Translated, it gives CSASRQGRKQETQYF.

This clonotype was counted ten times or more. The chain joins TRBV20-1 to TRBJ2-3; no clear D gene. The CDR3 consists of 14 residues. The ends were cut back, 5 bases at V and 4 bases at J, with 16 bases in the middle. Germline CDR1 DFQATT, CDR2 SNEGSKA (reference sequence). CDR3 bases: TGCAGTGCTCCCGATTTAAGTATTCCAGATACGCAGTATTTT. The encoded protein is CSAPDLSIPDTQYF.

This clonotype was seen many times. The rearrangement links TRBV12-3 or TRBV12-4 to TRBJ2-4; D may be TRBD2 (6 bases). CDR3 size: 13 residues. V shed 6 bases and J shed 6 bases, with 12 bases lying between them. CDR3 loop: CASSPGAGNIQYF. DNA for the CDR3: TGTGCCAGCAGCCCAGGAGCGGGAAACATTCAGTACTTC.

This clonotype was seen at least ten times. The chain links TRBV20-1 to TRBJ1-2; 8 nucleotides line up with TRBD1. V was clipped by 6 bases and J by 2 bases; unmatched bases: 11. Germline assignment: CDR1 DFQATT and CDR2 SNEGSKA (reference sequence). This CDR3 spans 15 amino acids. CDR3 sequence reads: CSAPSGTGRNYGYTF. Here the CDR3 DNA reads TGCAGTGCCCCATCCGGGACAGGACGGAACTATGGCTACACCTTC.

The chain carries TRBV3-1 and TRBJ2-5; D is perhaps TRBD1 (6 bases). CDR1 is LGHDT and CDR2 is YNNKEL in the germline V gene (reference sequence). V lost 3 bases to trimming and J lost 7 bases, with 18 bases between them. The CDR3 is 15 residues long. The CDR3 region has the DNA TGTGCCAGCAGCCATGGTTCAGGGGTACGTGGGACCCAGTACTTC. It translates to CASSHGSGVRGTQYF.

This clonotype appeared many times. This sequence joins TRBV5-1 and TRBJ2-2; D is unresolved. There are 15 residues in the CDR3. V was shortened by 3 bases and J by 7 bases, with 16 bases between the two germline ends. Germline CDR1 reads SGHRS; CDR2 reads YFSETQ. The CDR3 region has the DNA TGCGCCAGCAGCTCGCCGTCACGGGCAAACGGGGAGCTGTTTTTT. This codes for CASSSPSRANGELFF.

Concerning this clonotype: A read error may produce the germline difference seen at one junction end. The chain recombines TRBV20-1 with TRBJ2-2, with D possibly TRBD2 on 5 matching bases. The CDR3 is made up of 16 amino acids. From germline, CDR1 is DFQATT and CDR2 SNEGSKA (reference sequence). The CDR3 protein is CSPRDHRVASAGELFF. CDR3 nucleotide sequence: TGCAGTCCTAGAGATCATAGGGTAGCGTCAGCCGGGGAGCTGTTTTTT.

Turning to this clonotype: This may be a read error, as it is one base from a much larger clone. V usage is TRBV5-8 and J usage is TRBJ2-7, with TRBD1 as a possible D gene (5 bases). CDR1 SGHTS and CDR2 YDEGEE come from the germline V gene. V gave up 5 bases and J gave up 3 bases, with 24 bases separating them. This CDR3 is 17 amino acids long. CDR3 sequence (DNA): TGTGCCAGCAGTTCCCCACAGGACCCCCCCTCCTACTACGAGCAGTACTTC. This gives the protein CASSSPQDPPSYYEQYF.